This T cell receptor beta chain was recorded in a study of cytomegalovirus exposure and HLA in healthy donors. After removal of 2 bases from V and 2 bases from J, the junction contained 6 bases not matched to a gene. In germline, CDR1 is LGHNA, CDR2 YNFKEQ. The CDR3 is 18 residues long. Healthy bone marrow donors made up the cohort. Worth noting for this clone: Its target is unknown.

Study conclusions and caveats: For most TCR beta V segments, an earlier analysis put the productive rate at about 87% or about 30% of the time. A few V segments could not be told apart, such as TRBV6-2 and TRBV6-3, and were left out.

PCR primers comprised 60 Vbeta and 13 Jbeta primers. Assay: immunoSEQ multiplex PCR; the TCRdb copy retains only in-frame clones and omits some. This table holds some 200,000 clones, 75% to 80% found once. The sample consisted of PBMCs. The chain carries TRBV4-2 and TRBJ2-1; the match to TRBD2 covers 13 bases. The receptor was isolated from a man aged 18 to 35 in good health and CMV-seronegative. CDR3 sequence (DNA): TGTGCCAGCAGCCAAACTAGCGGGGGGGCAAGGCCCTACAATGAGCAGTTCTTC. Translating it yields CASSQTSGGARPYNEQFF.